This entry lists 7 T cell receptor beta chains sequenced from one sample in a study of neurological immune-mediated disorders. Each CDR3 protein is one row after TCRdb ran MiXCR on the 5' RACE reads. Of tens of thousands of distinct CDR3 sequences listed, 9% to 12% are singletons. The sequencing sample was made of PBMCs. These receptors came from a man aged 35-49 years in good health.

For this clonotype: A much larger clone lies a single base off, so this may be a read error. The CDR3 protein is CASITSGANSGELFF. CDR3 bases: TGTGCCAGCATTACGTCAGGGGCGAACTCCGGGGAGCTGTTTTTT. The chain recombines TRBV28 with TRBJ2-2, with TRBD1 as a possible D gene (6 bases). The CDR3 consists of 15 residues. In germline, CDR1 is MDHEN, CDR2 SYDVKM.

Ten or more counts support this clonotype. The chain links TRBV28 to TRBJ2-7; no clear D gene. The germline gives CDR1 MDHEN, CDR2 SYDVKM. With 5 bases removed from V and 0 bases from J, the gap between germline ends came to 17 bases. The CDR3 is 16 residues long. CDR3 residues: CASSTPSGLPSYEQYF. The CDR3 DNA reads as TGTGCCAGCAGTACTCCCTCGGGTCTGCCCTCCTACGAGCAGTACTTC.

This clonotype was seen a few times. V gene TRBV7-2 combines with J gene TRBJ2-7, with 7 bases that match TRBD1. J lost 3 bases, V lost 3 bases, and 8 bases had no gene match. There are 15 residues in the CDR3. Germline CDR1 and CDR2: SGHTA and FQGNSA. Here the CDR3 DNA reads TGTGCCAGCAGCTTGCCCCCGGGACAGAGCTACGAGCAGTACTTC. Translated, it gives CASSLPPGQSYEQYF.

This clonotype was recorded many times. The chain combines TRBV9 with TRBJ2-1; 7 positions match TRBD2. Germline CDR1 and CDR2: SGDLS and YYNGEE. The CDR3 consists of 16 residues. V lost 3 bases, J lost 7 bases, and 13 bases stayed unmatched. The CDR3 here is CASSGVTSRGENEQFF. The CDR3 DNA reads TGTGCCAGCAGCGGGGTGACTAGCCGGGGAGAGAATGAGCAGTTCTTC. The complete variable domain, with remaining parts taken from reference TRBV9 and TRBJ2-1, reads DSGVTQTPKHLITATGQRVTLRCSPRSGDLSVYWYQQSLDQGLQFLIQYYNGEERAKGNILERFSAQQFPDLHSELNLSSLELGDSALYFCASSGVTSRGENEQFFGPGTRLTVL.

This clonotype was observed at least ten times. This chain connects TRBV29-1 to TRBJ2-1; a weak D match, TRBD2 (5 bases). CDR1 and CDR2 from the germline V gene are SQVTM and ANQGSEA. The CDR3 loop spans 15 amino acids. The V gene lost 6 bases and the J gene lost 1 base, with 16 bases spanning the gap. The CDR3 DNA is TGCAGCGTATGGAGTGGACTTAAATCCTACAATGAGCAGTTCTTC. This sequence encodes CSVWSGLKSYNEQFF.

This clonotype has ten or more counts. The chain joins TRBV6-5 to TRBJ1-1; D gene ambiguous. Per germline, CDR1 MNHEY and CDR2 SVGAGI. CDR3 length: 14 residues. V was clipped by 2 bases and J by 2 bases, with 9 bases between them. Here the CDR3 reads CASSYGSTNTEAFF. CDR3 nucleotide sequence: TGTGCCAGCAGTTACGGGTCTACCAACACTGAAGCTTTCTTT.

This clonotype occurred many times. The chain links TRBV12-3 or TRBV12-4 to TRBJ2-5; 7 nucleotides agree with TRBD1. After removal of 6 bases from V and 4 bases from J, the junction contained 14 bases not matched to a gene. This CDR3 comprises 16 residues. CDR3 sequence reads: CASSGQKGAQRETQYF. In DNA form, the CDR3 reads TGTGCCAGCAGCGGCCAAAAGGGGGCGCAACGAGAGACCCAGTACTTC.